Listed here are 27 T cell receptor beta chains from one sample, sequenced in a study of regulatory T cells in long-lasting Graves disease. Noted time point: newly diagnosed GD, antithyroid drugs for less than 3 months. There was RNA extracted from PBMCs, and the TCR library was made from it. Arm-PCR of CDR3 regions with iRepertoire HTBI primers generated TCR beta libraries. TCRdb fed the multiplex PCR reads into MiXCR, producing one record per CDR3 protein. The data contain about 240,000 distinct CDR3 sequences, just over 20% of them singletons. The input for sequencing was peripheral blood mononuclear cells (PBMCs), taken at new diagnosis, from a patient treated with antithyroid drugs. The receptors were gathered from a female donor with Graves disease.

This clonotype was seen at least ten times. CDR3 sequence: CASSLALGYTGELFF. CDR3 nucleotides: TGTGCCAGCAGTTTAGCGTTGGGATACACCGGGGAGCTGTTTTTT. J is TRBJ2-2 and V is TRBV12-3 or TRBV12-4; D uncertain. V was shortened by 0 bases and J by 3 bases, with 8 bases between the two germline ends. This CDR3 has 15 residues.

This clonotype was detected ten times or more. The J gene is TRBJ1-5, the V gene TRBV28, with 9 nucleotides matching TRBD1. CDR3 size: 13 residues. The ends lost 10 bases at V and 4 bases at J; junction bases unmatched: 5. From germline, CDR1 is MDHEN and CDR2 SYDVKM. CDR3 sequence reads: CATRDRVNQPQHF. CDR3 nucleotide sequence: TGTGCCACCCGGGACAGGGTAAATCAGCCCCAGCATTTT.

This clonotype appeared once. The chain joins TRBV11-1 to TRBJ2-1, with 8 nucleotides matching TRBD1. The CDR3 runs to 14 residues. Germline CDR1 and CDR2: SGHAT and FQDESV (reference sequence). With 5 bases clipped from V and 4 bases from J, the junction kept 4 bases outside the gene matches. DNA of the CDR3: TGTGCCAGCAGCCTCAGGGGGCTATACAATGAGCAGTTCTTC. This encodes CASSLRGLYNEQFF.

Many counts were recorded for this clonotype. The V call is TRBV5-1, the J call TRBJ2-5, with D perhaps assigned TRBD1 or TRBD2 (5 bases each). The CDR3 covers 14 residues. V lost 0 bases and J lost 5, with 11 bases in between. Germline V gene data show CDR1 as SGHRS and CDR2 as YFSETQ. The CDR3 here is CASSLAGGRETQYF. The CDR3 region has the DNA TGCGCCAGCAGCTTGGCTGGGGGACGGGAGACCCAGTACTTC.

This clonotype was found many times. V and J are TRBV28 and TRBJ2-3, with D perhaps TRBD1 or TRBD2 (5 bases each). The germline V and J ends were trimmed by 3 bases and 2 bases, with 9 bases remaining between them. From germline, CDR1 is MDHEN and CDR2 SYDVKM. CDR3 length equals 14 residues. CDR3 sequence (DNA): TGTGCCAGCAGTTTCGGGGCGGACACAGATACGCAGTATTTT. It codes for CASSFGADTDTQYF.

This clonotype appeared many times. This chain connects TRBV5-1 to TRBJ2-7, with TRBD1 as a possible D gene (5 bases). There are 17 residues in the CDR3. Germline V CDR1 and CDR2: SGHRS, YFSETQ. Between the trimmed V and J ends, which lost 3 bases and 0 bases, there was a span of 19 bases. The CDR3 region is CASSSLPISRDSYEQYF. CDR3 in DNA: TGCGCCAGCAGCTCGCTACCAATATCCAGGGACTCCTACGAGCAGTACTTC.

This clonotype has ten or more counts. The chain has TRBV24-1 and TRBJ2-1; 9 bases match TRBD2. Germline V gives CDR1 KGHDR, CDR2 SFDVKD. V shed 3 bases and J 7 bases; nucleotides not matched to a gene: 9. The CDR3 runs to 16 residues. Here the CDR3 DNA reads TGTGCCACCAGTGATCACACGGGACTAGCTCGGAATGAGCAGTTCTTC. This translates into CATSDHTGLARNEQFF.

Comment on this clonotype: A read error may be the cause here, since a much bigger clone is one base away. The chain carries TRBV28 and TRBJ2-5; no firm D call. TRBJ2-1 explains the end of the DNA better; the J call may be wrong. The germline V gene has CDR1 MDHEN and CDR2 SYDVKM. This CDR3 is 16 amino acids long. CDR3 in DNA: TGTGCCAGCAGTTTATCGACTTCGACAAATACCTACGAGCAGTTCTTC. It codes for CASSLSTSTNTYEQFF.

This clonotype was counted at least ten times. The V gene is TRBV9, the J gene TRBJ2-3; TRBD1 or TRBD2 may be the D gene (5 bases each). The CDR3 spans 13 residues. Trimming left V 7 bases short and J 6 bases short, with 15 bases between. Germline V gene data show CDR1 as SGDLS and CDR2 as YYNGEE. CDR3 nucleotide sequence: TGTGCCAGCGGGGGTCTAGCTTCCGATACGCAGTATTTT. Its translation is CASGGLASDTQYF.

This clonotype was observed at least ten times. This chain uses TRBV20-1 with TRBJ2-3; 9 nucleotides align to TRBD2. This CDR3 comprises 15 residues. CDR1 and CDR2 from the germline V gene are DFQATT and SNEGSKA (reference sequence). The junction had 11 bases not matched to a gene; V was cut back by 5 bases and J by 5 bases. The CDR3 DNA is TGCAGTGCTGCCCCCCGTATAGCGGGAGTAGATACGCAGTATTTT. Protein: CSAAPRIAGVDTQYF.

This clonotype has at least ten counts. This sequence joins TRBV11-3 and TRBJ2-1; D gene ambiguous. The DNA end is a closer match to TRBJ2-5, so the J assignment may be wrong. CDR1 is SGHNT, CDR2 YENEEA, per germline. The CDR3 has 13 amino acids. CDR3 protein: CASSLEEQETQYF. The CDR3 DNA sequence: TGTGCCAGCAGCTTAGAGGAACAAGAGACCCAGTACTTC.

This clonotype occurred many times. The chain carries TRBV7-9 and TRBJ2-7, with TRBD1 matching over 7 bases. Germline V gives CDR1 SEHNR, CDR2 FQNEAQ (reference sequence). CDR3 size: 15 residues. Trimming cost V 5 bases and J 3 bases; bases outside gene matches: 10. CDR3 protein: CASSPRQGPIYEQYF. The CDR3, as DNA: TGTGCCAGCAGCCCCCGACAGGGCCCGATCTACGAGCAGTACTTC.

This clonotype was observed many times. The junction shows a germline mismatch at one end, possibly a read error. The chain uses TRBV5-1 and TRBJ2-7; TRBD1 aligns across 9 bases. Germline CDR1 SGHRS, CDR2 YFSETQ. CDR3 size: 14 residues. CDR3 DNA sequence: TGTGCCAGCAGGACCGGGACAGGGTCCAACGAGCAGTACTTC. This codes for CASRTGTGSNEQYF. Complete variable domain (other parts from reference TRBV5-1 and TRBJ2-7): KAGVTQTPRYLIKTRGQQVTLSCSPISGHRSVSWYQQTPGQGLQFLFEYFSETQRNKGNFPGRFSGRQFSNSRSEMNVSTLELGDSALYLCASRTGTGSNEQYFGPGTRLTVT.

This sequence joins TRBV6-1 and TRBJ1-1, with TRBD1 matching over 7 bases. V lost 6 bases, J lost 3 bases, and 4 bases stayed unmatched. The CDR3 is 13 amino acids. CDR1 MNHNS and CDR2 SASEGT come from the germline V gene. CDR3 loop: CASRPTGDTEAFF. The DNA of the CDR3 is TGTGCCAGCAGGCCTACAGGGGACACTGAAGCTTTCTTT.

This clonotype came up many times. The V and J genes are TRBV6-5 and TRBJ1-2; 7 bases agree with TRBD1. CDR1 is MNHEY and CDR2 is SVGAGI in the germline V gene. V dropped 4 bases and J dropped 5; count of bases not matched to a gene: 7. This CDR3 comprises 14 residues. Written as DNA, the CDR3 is TGTGCCAGCAGTTCCGGGACAGTCAAGTATGGCTACACCTTC. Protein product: CASSSGTVKYGYTF.

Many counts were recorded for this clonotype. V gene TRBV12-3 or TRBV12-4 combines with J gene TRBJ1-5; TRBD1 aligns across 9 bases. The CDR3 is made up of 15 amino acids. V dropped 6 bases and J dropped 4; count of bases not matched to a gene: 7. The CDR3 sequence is CASSRIGTGNQPQHF. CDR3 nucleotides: TGTGCCAGCAGCCGGATCGGGACAGGGAATCAGCCCCAGCATTTT.

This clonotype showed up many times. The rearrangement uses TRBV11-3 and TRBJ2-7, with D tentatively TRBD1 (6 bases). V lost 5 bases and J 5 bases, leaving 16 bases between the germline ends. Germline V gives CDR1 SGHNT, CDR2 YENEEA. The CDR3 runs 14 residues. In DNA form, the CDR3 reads TGTGCCAGCAGCCGCCCGGACAGCATGGACGAGCAGTACTTC. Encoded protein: CASSRPDSMDEQYF.

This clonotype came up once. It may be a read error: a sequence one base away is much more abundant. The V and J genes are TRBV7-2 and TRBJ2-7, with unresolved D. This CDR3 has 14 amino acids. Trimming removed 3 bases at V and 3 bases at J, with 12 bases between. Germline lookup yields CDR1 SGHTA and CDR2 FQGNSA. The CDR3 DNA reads TGTGCCAGCAGCTTGGATAGCAGTAACTACGAGCAGTACTTC. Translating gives CASSLDSSNYEQYF.

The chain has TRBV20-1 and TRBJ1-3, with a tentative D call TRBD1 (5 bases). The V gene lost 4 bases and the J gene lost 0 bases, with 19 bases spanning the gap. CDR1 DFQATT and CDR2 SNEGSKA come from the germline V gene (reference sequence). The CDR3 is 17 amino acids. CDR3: CSAIGRGPGHSGNTIYF. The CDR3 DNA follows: TGCAGTGCTATCGGGAGAGGGCCAGGGCACTCTGGAAACACCATATATTTT.

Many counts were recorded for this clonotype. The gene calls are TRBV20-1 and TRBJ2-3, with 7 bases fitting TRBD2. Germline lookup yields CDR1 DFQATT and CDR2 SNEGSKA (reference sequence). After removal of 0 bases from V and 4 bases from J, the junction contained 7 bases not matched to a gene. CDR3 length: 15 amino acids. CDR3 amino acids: CSAREPAGSSDTQYF. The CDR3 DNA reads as TGCAGTGCTAGAGAACCAGCGGGATCGTCAGATACGCAGTATTTT.

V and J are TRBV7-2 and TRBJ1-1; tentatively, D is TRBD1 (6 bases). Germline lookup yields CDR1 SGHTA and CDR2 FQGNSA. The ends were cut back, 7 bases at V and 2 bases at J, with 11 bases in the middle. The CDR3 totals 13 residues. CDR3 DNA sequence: TGTGCCAGCAAACAGGGACTCAACACTGAAGCTTTCTTT. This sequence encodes CASKQGLNTEAFF. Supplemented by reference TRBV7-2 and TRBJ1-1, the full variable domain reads GAGVSQSPSNKVTEKGKDVELRCDPISGHTALYWYRQSLGQGLEFLIYFQGNSAPDKSGLPSDRFSAERTGGSVSTLTIQRTQQEDSAVYLCASKQGLNTEAFFGQGTRLTVV.

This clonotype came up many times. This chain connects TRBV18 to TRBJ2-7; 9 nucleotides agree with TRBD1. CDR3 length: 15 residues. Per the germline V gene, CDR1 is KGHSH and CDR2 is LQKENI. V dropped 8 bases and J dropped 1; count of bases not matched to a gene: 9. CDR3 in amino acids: CASRGGTGLSYEQYF. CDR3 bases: TGTGCCAGCCGAGGCGGGACAGGGCTTTCCTACGAGCAGTACTTC.

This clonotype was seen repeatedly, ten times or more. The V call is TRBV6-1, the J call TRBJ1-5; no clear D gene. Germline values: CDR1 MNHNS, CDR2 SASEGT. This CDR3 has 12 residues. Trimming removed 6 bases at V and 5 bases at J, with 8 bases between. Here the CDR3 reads CASSRYYQPQHF. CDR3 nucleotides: TGTGCCAGCAGCAGGTACTATCAGCCCCAGCATTTT.

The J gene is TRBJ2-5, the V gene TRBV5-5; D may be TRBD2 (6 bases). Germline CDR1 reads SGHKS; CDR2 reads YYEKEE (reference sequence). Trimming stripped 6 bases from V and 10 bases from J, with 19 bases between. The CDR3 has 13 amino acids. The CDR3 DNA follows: TGTGCCAGCACCCTAGGTCCTGTGGGGGGCCAGTACTTC. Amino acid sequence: CASTLGPVGGQYF.

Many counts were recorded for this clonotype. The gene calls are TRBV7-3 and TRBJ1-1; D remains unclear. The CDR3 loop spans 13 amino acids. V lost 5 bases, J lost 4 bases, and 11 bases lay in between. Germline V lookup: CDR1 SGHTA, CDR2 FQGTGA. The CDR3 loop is CASSVQVGTEAFF. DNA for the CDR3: TGTGCCAGCAGCGTCCAAGTTGGCACTGAAGCTTTCTTT.

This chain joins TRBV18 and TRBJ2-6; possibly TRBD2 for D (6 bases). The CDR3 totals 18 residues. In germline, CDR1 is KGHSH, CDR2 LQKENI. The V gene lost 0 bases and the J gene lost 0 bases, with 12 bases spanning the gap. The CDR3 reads CASSPPAGGVSGANVLTF. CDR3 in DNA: TGTGCCAGCTCACCACCCGCCGGGGGAGTCTCTGGGGCCAACGTCCTGACTTTC.

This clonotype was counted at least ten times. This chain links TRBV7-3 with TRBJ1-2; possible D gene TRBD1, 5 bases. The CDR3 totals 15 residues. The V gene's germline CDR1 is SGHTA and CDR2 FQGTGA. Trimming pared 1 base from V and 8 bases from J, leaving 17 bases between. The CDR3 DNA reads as TGTGCCAGCAGCTTAATGGCAGGGCCGCCTCACGGCTACACCTTC. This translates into CASSLMAGPPHGYTF.